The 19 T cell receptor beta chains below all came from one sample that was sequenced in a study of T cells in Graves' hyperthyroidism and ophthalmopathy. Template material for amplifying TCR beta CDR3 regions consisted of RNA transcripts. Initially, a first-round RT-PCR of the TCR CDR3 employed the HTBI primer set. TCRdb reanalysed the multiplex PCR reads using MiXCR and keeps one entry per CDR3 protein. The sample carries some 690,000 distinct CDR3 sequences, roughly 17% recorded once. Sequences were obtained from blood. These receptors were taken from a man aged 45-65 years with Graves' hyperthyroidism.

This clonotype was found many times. The CDR3 nucleotides are TGCGCCAGCAGTCCCGACAGGGTCTATGGCTACACCTTC. Protein: CASSPDRVYGYTF. This chain uses TRBV10-1 with TRBJ1-2, with 7 bases matching TRBD1. The CDR3 is 13 amino acids. Germline V gene sequence: CDR1 WNHNN, CDR2 SYGVQD (reference sequence). Germline trimming cut 5 bases from V and 4 bases from J; bases unmatched to any gene: 4.

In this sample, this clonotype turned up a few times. CDR3 DNA: TGTGCCATCCCCCGGGACAGGGTTGGGAATGAGCAGTTCTTC. It encodes CAIPRDRVGNEQFF. The genes are TRBV28 and TRBJ2-1; TRBD1 matches at 9 bases. J was trimmed by 7 bases and V by 10 bases; bases with no gene match: 11. The CDR3 runs to 14 residues. Germline CDR1 reads MDHEN; CDR2 reads SYDVKM.

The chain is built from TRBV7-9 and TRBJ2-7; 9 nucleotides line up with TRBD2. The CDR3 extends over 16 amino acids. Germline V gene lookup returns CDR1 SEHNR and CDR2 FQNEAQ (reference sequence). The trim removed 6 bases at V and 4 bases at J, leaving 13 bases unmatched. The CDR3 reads CASRSTSGTSSYEQYF. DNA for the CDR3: TGTGCCAGCAGGAGCACCTCCGGGACTAGCAGTTACGAGCAGTACTTC.

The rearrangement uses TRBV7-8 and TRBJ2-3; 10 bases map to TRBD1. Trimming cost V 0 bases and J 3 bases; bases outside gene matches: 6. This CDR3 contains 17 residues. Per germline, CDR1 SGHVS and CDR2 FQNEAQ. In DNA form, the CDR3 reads TGTGCCAGCAGCTTAGCGTGGGGACAGGGGTGGACAGATACGCAGTATTTT. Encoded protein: CASSLAWGQGWTDTQYF.

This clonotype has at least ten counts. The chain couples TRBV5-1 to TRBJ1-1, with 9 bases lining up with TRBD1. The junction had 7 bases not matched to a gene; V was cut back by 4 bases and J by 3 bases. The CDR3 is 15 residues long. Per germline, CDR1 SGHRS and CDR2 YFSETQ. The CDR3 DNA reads TGCGCCAGCAGCAAACGGACAGGGGACGACACTGAAGCTTTCTTT. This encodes CASSKRTGDDTEAFF.

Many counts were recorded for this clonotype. CDR3 sequence (DNA): TGTGCCACTAAGACAGGACAGGGCATCACTGAAGCTTTCTTT. Its protein product is CATKTGQGITEAFF. The chain combines TRBV19 with TRBJ1-1; 8 bases agree with TRBD1. Germline V CDR1 and CDR2: LNHDA, SQIVND (reference sequence). Trimming took 10 bases from V and 4 from J; bases not matched to a gene: 11. The CDR3 is made up of 14 amino acids.

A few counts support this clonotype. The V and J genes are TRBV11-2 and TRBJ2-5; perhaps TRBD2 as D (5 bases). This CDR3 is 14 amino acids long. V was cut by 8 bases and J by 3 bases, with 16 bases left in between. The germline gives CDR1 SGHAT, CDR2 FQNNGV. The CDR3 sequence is CASGPVVGKETQYF. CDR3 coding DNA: TGTGCCAGCGGACCGGTAGTCGGGAAAGAGACCCAGTACTTC.

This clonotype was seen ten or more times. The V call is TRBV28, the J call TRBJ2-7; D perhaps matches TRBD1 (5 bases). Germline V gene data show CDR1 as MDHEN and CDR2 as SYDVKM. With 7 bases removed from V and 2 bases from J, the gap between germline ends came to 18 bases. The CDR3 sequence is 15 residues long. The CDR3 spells CASTPPPQGTYEQYF. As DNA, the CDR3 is TGTGCCAGCACCCCTCCACCCCAGGGCACCTACGAGCAGTACTTC.

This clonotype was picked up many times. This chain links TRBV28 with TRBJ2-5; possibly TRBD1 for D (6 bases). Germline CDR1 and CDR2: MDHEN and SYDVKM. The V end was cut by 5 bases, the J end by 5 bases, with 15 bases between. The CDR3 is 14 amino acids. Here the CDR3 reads CASSLGQSRETQYF. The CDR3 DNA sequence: TGTGCCAGCAGTCTGGGACAAAGCAGGGAGACCCAGTACTTC.

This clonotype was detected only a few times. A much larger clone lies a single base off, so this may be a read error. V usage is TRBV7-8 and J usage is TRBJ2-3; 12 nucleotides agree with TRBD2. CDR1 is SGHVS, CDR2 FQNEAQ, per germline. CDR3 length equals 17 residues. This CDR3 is CVSSLSRPSGREDTQYF. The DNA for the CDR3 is TGTGTCAGCAGCTTAAGTCGGCCTAGCGGGAGGGAAGATACGCAGTATTTT.

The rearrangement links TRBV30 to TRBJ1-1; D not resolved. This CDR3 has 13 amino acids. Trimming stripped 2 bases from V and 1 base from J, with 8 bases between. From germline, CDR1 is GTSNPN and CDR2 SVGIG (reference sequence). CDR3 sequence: CAWSPTGNTEAFF. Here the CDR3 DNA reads TGTGCCTGGAGTCCCACTGGGAACACTGAAGCTTTCTTT.

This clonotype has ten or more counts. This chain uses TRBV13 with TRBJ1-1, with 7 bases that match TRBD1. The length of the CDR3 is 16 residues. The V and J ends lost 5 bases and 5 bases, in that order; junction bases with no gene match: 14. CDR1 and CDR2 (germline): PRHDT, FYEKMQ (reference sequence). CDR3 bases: TGTGCCAGCAGCCACCCATTTTGGCAGGGGGAGACTGAAGCTTTCTTT. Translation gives CASSHPFWQGETEAFF.

CDR3 region: CAWSYPGGIYYGYTF. The CDR3 bases are TGTGCCTGGAGCTATCCCGGCGGTATTTACTATGGCTACACCTTC. V and J are TRBV30 and TRBJ1-2; D ambiguous. The V end was cut by 3 bases, the J end by 3 bases, with 17 bases between. The CDR3 spans 15 residues. Germline values: CDR1 GTSNPN, CDR2 SVGIG (reference sequence).

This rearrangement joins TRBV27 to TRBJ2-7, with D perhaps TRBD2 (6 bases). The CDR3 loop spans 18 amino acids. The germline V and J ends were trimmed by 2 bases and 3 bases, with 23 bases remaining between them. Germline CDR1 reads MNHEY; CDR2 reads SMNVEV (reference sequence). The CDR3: CASSLRWFEGTGLYEQYF. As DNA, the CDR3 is TGTGCCAGCAGTTTAAGGTGGTTTGAAGGGACGGGACTCTACGAGCAGTACTTC.

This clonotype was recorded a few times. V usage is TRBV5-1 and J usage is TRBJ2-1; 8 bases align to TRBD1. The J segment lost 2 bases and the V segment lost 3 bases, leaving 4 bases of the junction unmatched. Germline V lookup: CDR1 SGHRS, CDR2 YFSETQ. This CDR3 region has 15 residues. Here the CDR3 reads CASSWGTGTYNEQFF. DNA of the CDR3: TGCGCCAGCAGCTGGGGGACAGGTACCTACAATGAGCAGTTCTTC.

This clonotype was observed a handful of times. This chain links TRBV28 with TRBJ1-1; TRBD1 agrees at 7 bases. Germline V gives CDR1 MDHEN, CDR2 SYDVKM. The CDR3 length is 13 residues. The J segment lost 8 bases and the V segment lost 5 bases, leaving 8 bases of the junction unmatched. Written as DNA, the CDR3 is TGTGCCAGCAGTGGAGGGACAGCTAAAGAAGCTTTCTTT. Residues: CASSGGTAKEAFF.

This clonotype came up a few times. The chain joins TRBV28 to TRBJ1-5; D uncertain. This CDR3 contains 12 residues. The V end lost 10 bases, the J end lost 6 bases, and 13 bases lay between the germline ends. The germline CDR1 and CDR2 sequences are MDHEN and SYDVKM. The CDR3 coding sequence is TGTGCCACCAGAGCAATTGCTCAGCCCCAGCATTTT. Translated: CATRAIAQPQHF.

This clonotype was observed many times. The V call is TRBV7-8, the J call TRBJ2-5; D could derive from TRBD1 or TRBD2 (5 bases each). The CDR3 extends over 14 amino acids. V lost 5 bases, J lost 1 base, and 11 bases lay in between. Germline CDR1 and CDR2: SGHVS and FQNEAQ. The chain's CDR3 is CASSRGRSQETQYF. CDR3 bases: TGTGCCAGCAGCCGGGGACGGTCCCAAGAGACCCAGTACTTC. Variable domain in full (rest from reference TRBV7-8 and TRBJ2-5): GAGVSQSPRYKVAKRGQDVALRCDPISGHVSLFWYQQALGQGPEFLTYFQNEAQLDKSGLPSDRFFAERPEGSVSTLKIQRTQQEDSAVYLCASSRGRSQETQYFGPGTRLLVL.

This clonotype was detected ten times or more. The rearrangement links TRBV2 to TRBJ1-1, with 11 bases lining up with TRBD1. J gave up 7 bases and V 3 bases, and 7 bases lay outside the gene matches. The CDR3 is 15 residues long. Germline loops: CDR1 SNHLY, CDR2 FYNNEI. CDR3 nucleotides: TGTGCCAGCAGTGAGTCCGCGGGACAGGGGGTTGAAGCTTTCTTT. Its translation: CASSESAGQGVEAFF.